This T cell receptor beta chain was identified in a study of OX40 agonist ivuxolimab in advanced cancers. On the study more broadly: Allowance was made for prior anti-PD-1, anti-PD-L1 or anti-CTLA-4 therapy, and roughly 40% had some. Study-wide results and limits: CD8+ T cells averaged more expanded clones than CD4+.

Sequenced by immunoSEQ multiplex PCR; TCRdb stores in-frame clones only, minus some. Here the sample spans approximately 78,000 clones, about nine tenths being singletons. Germline CDR1 SGHDT, CDR2 YYEEEE. The CDR3 totals 16 residues. The J segment lost 6 bases and the V segment lost 2 bases, leaving 5 bases of the junction unmatched. On this clone: Its target is unknown.

This material consisted of CD4+ or CD8+ T cells sorted from blood, taken in a trial of the OX40 agonist ivuxolimab. The sequence came from an adult with an advanced solid tumor such as melanoma, head and neck, liver or kidney cancer. This chain links TRBV5-6 with TRBJ2-2; 12 nucleotides agree with TRBD1. The CDR3 reads CASSFSGTGGAGELFF. The CDR3 nucleotides read TGTGCCAGCAGCTTTTCGGGGACAGGGGGCGCCGGGGAGCTGTTTTTT.